This T cell receptor (beta chain) was recovered during a study of T cell clones after liver transplantation. Study in general: TCRbeta sequencing after a pre-transplant mixed lymphocyte reaction identified graft-donor-reactive clones, later tracked in post-transplant blood.

Repertoires were generated with immunoSEQ multiplex PCR, while TCRdb's copy carries only in-frame clones and drops some. In the table there are roughly 65,000 clones, around 92% of which are singletons. After removal of 3 bases from V and 6 bases from J, the junction contained 8 bases not matched to a gene. Germline V gives CDR1 KGHSH, CDR2 LQKENI. The CDR3 extends over 14 amino acids. The rearrangement joins TRBV18 to TRBJ2-7; 7 nucleotides match TRBD2. The TCR was taken from a human patient who received a liver transplant. Some T cells may arise from the graft donor. This specimen was CD4+ T cells from blood, taken less than 28 months after liver transplant. Here the CDR3 DNA reads TGTGCCAGCTCACCCAATGGGAGCGGGGTCGAGCAGTACTTC. Translation gives CASSPNGSGVEQYF.